This entry describes one T cell receptor (beta chain). Only in-frame clones appear in the TCRdb table, and some are missing; sequencing was by immunoSEQ multiplex PCR. Counted here are 200,000 to 250,000 clones, 60% to 70% occurring once; the ten biggest clones make up roughly 11%. This sample was taken from a study of shared clonotypes between healthy human individuals. Germline assignment: CDR1 ENHRY and CDR2 SYGVKD. There are 15 residues in the CDR3. Losses at the gene ends were 7 bases for V and 6 bases for J; bases not matched to a gene: 11. The chain carries TRBV10-3 and TRBJ2-1; 8 bases line up with TRBD2. Sequencing input: memory CD4+ T cells sorted from blood. Sample subset: CD45RA-negative fraction. This clonotype was obtained from a young man in good health. This chain's CDR3 is CAITRSGVAGNEQFF. CDR3 nucleotide sequence: TGTGCCATCACCCGTAGCGGGGTGGCAGGCAATGAGCAGTTCTTC.